This T cell receptor beta chain was identified in a study of blood T cell repertoires in COVID-19. Study-wide context: Researchers got acute and convalescent COVID-19 samples from the United States, Italy and Spain. PBMCs, B-cell-depleted T cells, or T cells provided the cDNA or gDNA that made up the material.

Authors' data handling: Reference gene primers were amplified, and this amplification served to estimate nucleated cell counts. Sequencing used immunoSEQ multiplex PCR; TCRdb keeps in-frame clones, though not all of them. V and J calls and clone size are those listed in that table; D and trimming were worked out from the DNA. The data hold 120,000 or so clones, with about 88% observed a single time. With V trimmed by 6 bases and J by 6 bases, 6 bases remained unmatched. The CDR3 covers 13 residues. CDR1 and CDR2 from the germline V gene are ENHRY and SYGVKD. V is TRBV10-3 and J is TRBJ1-2; 8 bases agree with TRBD1. The sample comprised peripheral blood. The source of this sequence is a man aged 45-65 years with active COVID-19. CDR3 protein: CAIRDRDSNGYTF. DNA for the CDR3: TGTGCCATCAGGGACAGGGACTCTAATGGCTACACCTTC.